Below, 5 T cell receptor beta chains from the same sample are listed, as sequenced in a study of cytomegalovirus exposure and HLA in healthy donors. PCR amplification relied on 60 Vbeta primers (plus 13 Jbeta primers). Sequencing used immunoSEQ multiplex PCR; TCRdb keeps in-frame clones, though not all of them. The sample shows about 130,000 clones, more than 75% of them seen only once. The sequenced material came from PBMCs. Every receptor here comes from a man aged 30-40 years in good health and CMV-seronegative.

V gene TRBV29-1 combines with J gene TRBJ2-2, with TRBD2 matching 8 bases. J was trimmed by 6 bases and V by 6 bases; bases with no gene match: 9. CDR3 length: 14 amino acids. CDR1 and CDR2 (germline): SQVTM, ANQGSEA. CDR3 residues: CSVKPGLDPGELFF. CDR3 DNA: TGCAGCGTCAAACCGGGACTAGACCCCGGGGAGCTGTTTTTT.

This clone was seen only once. The CDR3 loop is CASSSTSGSYNEQFF. The CDR3 DNA is TGTGCCAGCAGTTCAACTAGCGGCTCCTACAATGAGCAGTTCTTC. This chain joins TRBV6-4 and TRBJ2-1, with 8 positions matching TRBD2. CDR3 size: 15 residues. Germline V gives CDR1 MRHNA, CDR2 SNTAGT. V trimming: 5 bases; J trimming: 0 bases; junction bases outside the gene matches: 3.

A note on this clone: One end of the junction varies from germline; a read error may be responsible. The genes are TRBV5-6 and TRBJ2-7, with a possible D match to TRBD1 (6 bases). Germline CDR1 SGHDT, CDR2 YYEEEE. The CDR3 extends over 12 amino acids. This chain's CDR3 is CASSDRNYEPYF. Here the CDR3 DNA reads TGTGCCAGCAGTGACAGGAACTACGAGCCGTACTTC.

This chain links TRBV11-3 with TRBJ2-5, with 12 positions matching TRBD1. J gave up 5 bases and V 5 bases, and 6 bases lay outside the gene matches. The CDR3 covers 15 residues. Germline CDR1 SGHNT, CDR2 YENEEA. The CDR3 region is CASSPGTGGQETQYF. Here the CDR3 DNA reads TGTGCCAGCAGCCCAGGGACAGGGGGCCAGGAGACCCAGTACTTC.

The V and J genes are TRBV18 and TRBJ1-2, with a possible D match to TRBD1 (6 bases). Trimming removed 6 bases from V and 4 bases from J, with 15 bases in between. Germline-derived CDR1 and CDR2 are KGHSH and LQKENI. The CDR3 loop spans 14 amino acids. CDR3 loop: CASSVGGGSYGYTF. CDR3 sequence (DNA): TGTGCCAGCTCCGTGGGGGGCGGGAGCTATGGCTACACCTTC.